The rows below give T cell receptor beta chains drawn from one sample of a study of cytomegalovirus exposure and HLA in healthy donors. TCRdb keeps only in-frame clones here, not all; method: immunoSEQ multiplex PCR. The sample lists about 82,000 clones; around 95% were seen once. The source material was PBMCs. These receptor sequences come from a young woman in good health and CMV-seronegative. Both conserved end residues are part of each CDR3. Fields, in order: CDR3 protein, CDR3 DNA, J gene, clone size, V gene, D gene. A D gene is named only where the DNA matches it firmly. The listing skips clone size in some rows; elsewhere it reads once, few, many or a size class.

CDR3 protein: CASSQGPSSYNEQFF
CDR3 DNA: TGCGCCAGCAGCCAAGGGCCAAGCTCCTACAATGAGCAGTTCTTC
J gene: TRBJ2-1
clone size: NA
V gene: TRBV4-3
D gene: NA

CDR3 protein: CASSYNQGSSPLHF
CDR3 DNA: TGTGCCAGCAGTTATAATCAGGGCAGCTCACCCCTCCACTTT
J gene: TRBJ1-6
clone size: few
V gene: TRBV6-5
D gene: NA

CDR3 protein: CASSQQYQSGNTIYF
CDR3 DNA: TGCGCCAGCAGCCAACAGTATCAATCTGGAAACACCATATATTTT
J gene: TRBJ1-3
clone size: NA
V gene: TRBV4-1
D gene: NA

CDR3 protein: CASSHTALGAGEQYF
CDR3 DNA: TGCGCCAGCAGCCATACCGCGTTGGGGGCTGGCGAGCAGTACTTC
J gene: TRBJ2-7
clone size: NA
V gene: TRBV4-3
D gene: NA

CDR3 protein: CASSGDRVGNEQFF
CDR3 DNA: TGTGCCAGCAGTGGCGACAGGGTGGGCAATGAGCAGTTCTTC
J gene: TRBJ2-1
clone size: NA
V gene: TRBV28
D gene: TRBD1

CDR3 protein: CASSRRGPQPQHF
CDR3 DNA: TGTGCCAGCAGCAGGAGGGGGCCTCAGCCCCAGCATTTT
J gene: TRBJ1-5
clone size: NA
V gene: TRBV7-2
D gene: TRBD1

CDR3 protein: CASSEQGLRWGNTIYF
CDR3 DNA: TGTGCCAGCAGTGAACAGGGGCTAAGGTGGGGAAACACCATATATTTT
J gene: TRBJ1-3
clone size: once
V gene: TRBV25-1
D gene: NA

CDR3 protein: CASSIPGLSNQPQHF
CDR3 DNA: TGTGCCAGTAGTATACCCGGGTTGAGCAATCAGCCCCAGCATTTT
J gene: TRBJ1-5
clone size: once
V gene: TRBV19
D gene: NA

CDR3 protein: CASADRAGDTQYF
CDR3 DNA: TGTGCCAGCGCGGACAGGGCTGGAGATACGCAGTATTTT
J gene: TRBJ2-3
clone size: NA
V gene: TRBV18
D gene: TRBD1

CDR3 protein: CASSLSGDYEQYF
CDR3 DNA: TGTGCCAGCAGCTTAAGCGGGGACTACGAGCAGTACTTC
J gene: TRBJ2-7
clone size: once
V gene: TRBV7-7
D gene: TRBD2

CDR3 protein: CASSLGGTGEYEQYF
CDR3 DNA: TGTGCCAGCAGCTTAGGGGGGACAGGGGAATACGAGCAGTACTTC
J gene: TRBJ2-7
clone size: NA
V gene: TRBV7-9
D gene: TRBD1

CDR3 protein: CASSYSSTSGPYF
CDR3 DNA: TGTGCCAGCAGTTACTCGTCGACTAGCGGGCCGTACTTC
J gene: TRBJ2-7
clone size: NA
V gene: TRBV6-6
D gene: TRBD2

CDR3 protein: CASSLKQVRVDGYTF
CDR3 DNA: TGCGCCAGCAGCCTCAAACAGGTCCGGGTAGATGGCTACACCTTC
J gene: TRBJ1-2
clone size: NA
V gene: TRBV4-1
D gene: NA

CDR3 protein: CASSSGFGGNEQFF
CDR3 DNA: TGTGCCAGCAGCTCGGGATTCGGAGGGAATGAGCAGTTCTTC
J gene: TRBJ2-1
clone size: NA
V gene: TRBV5-6
D gene: NA

CDR3 protein: CASSIRDRGEHTEAFF
CDR3 DNA: TGTGCCAGTAGTATCCGGGACAGGGGGGAGCACACTGAAGCTTTCTTT
J gene: TRBJ1-1
clone size: NA
V gene: TRBV19
D gene: TRBD1